Below, 32 T cell receptor beta chains from the same sample are listed, as sequenced in a study of PD-1 blockade in mismatch repair-deficient tumors. Sequencing used immunoSEQ multiplex PCR; TCRdb keeps in-frame clones, though not all of them. The table lists under 150,000 clones, more than 85% of them singletons. The material sequenced was peripheral blood, taken 44 weeks after starting pembrolizumab. The receptors come from an adult with mismatch repair-deficient cancer.

The gene calls are TRBV10-3 and TRBJ2-1; 14 bases match TRBD2. J lost 9 bases, V lost 6 bases, and 10 bases had no gene match. The CDR3 sequence is 16 residues long. Germline-derived CDR1 and CDR2 are ENHRY and SYGVKD. CDR3 protein: CAISRGTSGRFSEQFF. As DNA, the CDR3 is TGTGCCATCAGCCGCGGGACTAGCGGGAGATTTAGTGAGCAGTTCTTC.

The CDR3 sequence is CASDGGGANEKLFF. The CDR3 coding sequence is TGTGCCAGCGACGGGGGAGGGGCTAATGAAAAACTGTTTTTT. The V call is TRBV28, the J call TRBJ1-4; D is possibly TRBD1 (5 bases). V dropped 8 bases and J dropped 3 bases, with 13 bases sitting between them. Germline V lookup: CDR1 MDHEN, CDR2 SYDVKM. CDR3 length: 14 residues.

This clone was detected once. The chain joins TRBV2 to TRBJ2-7, with 11 positions matching TRBD2. Germline V CDR1 and CDR2: SNHLY, FYNNEI. J gave up 4 bases and V 6 bases, and 8 bases lay outside the gene matches. The CDR3 contains 15 residues. CDR3 loop: CASSDQRLAGYEQYF. In DNA form, the CDR3 reads TGTGCCAGCAGCGACCAAAGACTAGCGGGGTACGAGCAGTACTTC.

The chain is built from TRBV29-1 and TRBJ2-1; 13 bases agree with TRBD2. Germline CDR1 is SQVTM and CDR2 is ANQGSEA. The V and J ends lost 3 bases and 0 bases, in that order; junction bases with no gene match: 11. The CDR3 totals 19 residues. The CDR3 loop reads CSVEGSGLAGWSSYNEQFF. As DNA, the CDR3 is TGCAGCGTTGAGGGGTCGGGACTAGCGGGATGGAGCTCCTACAATGAGCAGTTCTTC.

The chain links TRBV27 to TRBJ2-7; D could derive from TRBD1 or TRBD2 (5 bases each). V was cut by 5 bases and J by 4 bases, with 12 bases left in between. Germline-derived CDR1 and CDR2 are MNHEY and SMNVEV (reference sequence). There are 13 residues in the CDR3. The CDR3 nucleotides read TGTGCCAGCAGTGAGGGACGGAGGTACGAGCAGTACTTC. Protein sequence: CASSEGRRYEQYF.

The J gene is TRBJ2-1, the V gene TRBV29-1, with 7 nucleotides matching TRBD2. The length of the CDR3 is 15 residues. The J segment lost 4 bases and the V segment lost 3 bases, leaving 9 bases of the junction unmatched. CDR1 is SQVTM, CDR2 ANQGSEA, per germline. The DNA of the CDR3 is TGCAGCGTTGAGTCCTTCTTGCGGGAGTACAATGAGCAGTTCTTC. Translation: CSVESFLREYNEQFF.

The J gene is TRBJ2-2, the V gene TRBV2; TRBD2 matches at 9 bases. Germline V gives CDR1 SNHLY, CDR2 FYNNEI. The CDR3 is 14 amino acids. CDR3 DNA: TGTGCTTCTAGGCGAGCGGGAGGTAATGGGGAGCTGTTTTTT. Its translation is CASRRAGGNGELFF.

This clone appeared a single time. This sequence joins TRBV27 and TRBJ2-7; 11 bases are shared with TRBD2. CDR1 is MNHEY and CDR2 is SMNVEV in the germline V gene (reference sequence). V lost 6 bases, J lost 6 bases, and 13 bases stayed unmatched. This CDR3 is built from 16 residues. CDR3 amino acids: CASSYLLAGGLGEQYF. CDR3 coding DNA: TGTGCCAGCAGCTACCTTTTAGCGGGAGGGCTAGGCGAGCAGTACTTC.

This chain uses TRBV5-4 with TRBJ2-6, with 9 bases lining up with TRBD1. The CDR3 totals 18 residues. CDR1 is SGHNT, CDR2 YYREEE, per germline (reference sequence). J was trimmed by 0 bases and V by 5 bases; bases with no gene match: 9. CDR3 sequence reads: CASSIPTGGFSGANVLTF. The CDR3 region has the DNA TGTGCCAGCAGTATCCCCACAGGGGGCTTCTCTGGGGCCAACGTCCTGACTTTC.

The rearrangement joins TRBV6-4 to TRBJ2-7, with 9 positions matching TRBD2. Germline CDR1 is MRHNA and CDR2 is SNTAGT. This CDR3 spans 15 amino acids. V lost 8 bases to trimming and J lost 2 bases; unmatched junction nucleotides: 10. The CDR3 nucleotides are TGTGCCAGCGAGTGGAGTAAGCGGGAGGCCTACGAGCAGTACTTC. Translating it yields CASEWSKREAYEQYF.

The rearrangement uses TRBV6-6 and TRBJ2-5; D not certain. The germline gives CDR1 MNHNY, CDR2 SVGAGI (reference sequence). The CDR3 is made up of 13 amino acids. V was shortened by 2 bases and J by 5 bases, with 9 bases between the two germline ends. CDR3 nucleotide sequence: TGTGCCAGCAGTTACGTAGGGCTGGAGACCCAGTACTTC. Translating it yields CASSYVGLETQYF.

The rearrangement uses TRBV13 and TRBJ2-5, with 10 positions matching TRBD2. CDR1 PRHDT and CDR2 FYEKMQ come from the germline V gene (reference sequence). J lost 1 base, V lost 3 bases, and 2 bases had no gene match. CDR3 length equals 15 residues. CDR3 sequence reads: CASSLPSGGQETQYF. CDR3 nucleotide sequence: TGTGCCAGCAGCTTGCCTAGCGGGGGCCAAGAGACCCAGTACTTC.

Notes on this clone: This CDR3 is also generated by other DNA sequences in the sample. The chain links TRBV9 to TRBJ2-3; perhaps D is TRBD1 or TRBD2 (5 bases each). In germline, CDR1 is SGDLS, CDR2 YYNGEE. Trimming stripped 0 bases from V and 0 bases from J, with 8 bases between. CDR3 size: 15 residues. The CDR3 sequence is CASSVDGTSTDTQYF. The DNA of the CDR3 is TGTGCCAGCAGCGTAGACGGGACCAGCACAGATACGCAGTATTTT. Full variable domain (outside the CDR3, taken from reference TRBV9 and TRBJ2-3): DSGVTQTPKHLITATGQRVTLRCSPRSGDLSVYWYQQSLDQGLQFLIQYYNGEERAKGNILERFSAQQFPDLHSELNLSSLELGDSALYFCASSVDGTSTDTQYFGPGTRLTVL.

V gene TRBV9 combines with J gene TRBJ1-1; 7 bases match TRBD1. Per germline, CDR1 SGDLS and CDR2 YYNGEE. V shed 2 bases and J 0 bases; nucleotides not matched to a gene: 1. CDR3 size: 14 residues. The CDR3 region is CASSVGQLNTEAFF. In DNA form, the CDR3 reads TGTGCCAGCAGCGTGGGACAGTTGAACACTGAAGCTTTCTTT.

V is TRBV5-5 and J is TRBJ2-7; the match to TRBD1 covers 7 bases. The J segment lost 3 bases and the V segment lost 2 bases, leaving 8 bases of the junction unmatched. CDR1 and CDR2 (germline): SGHKS, YYEKEE (reference sequence). This CDR3 contains 15 residues. The CDR3 protein is CASSLRDSIIYEQYF. The CDR3 region has the DNA TGTGCCAGCAGCTTAAGGGACAGTATTATCTACGAGCAGTACTTC. The complete variable domain, with remaining parts taken from reference TRBV5-5 and TRBJ2-7, reads DAGVTQSPTHLIKTRGQQVTLRCSPISGHKSVSWYQQVLGQGPQFIFQYYEKEERGRGNFPDRFSARQFPNYSSELNVNALLLGDSALYLCASSLRDSIIYEQYFGPGTRLTVT.

The table lists this clone with a count of one. The chain has TRBV5-1 and TRBJ1-3; D remains ambiguous. Trimming shortened V by 0 bases and J by 2 bases, and 12 bases separated the two germline ends. The CDR3 sequence is 16 residues long. CDR1 SGHRS and CDR2 YFSETQ come from the germline V gene. The CDR3 reads CASSLGYGITGNTIYF. In DNA, the CDR3 is TGCGCCAGCAGCTTGGGGTATGGGATAACTGGAAACACCATATATTTT.

This clone was detected many times. The V gene is TRBV4-2, the J gene TRBJ1-2; no clear D gene. Germline V gives CDR1 LGHNA, CDR2 YNFKEQ. Trimming took off 0 bases at V and 2 bases at J, with 4 bases between the two ends. The CDR3 contains 13 residues. The CDR3 region has the DNA TGTGCCAGCAGCCAAGAAATCAACTATGGCTACACCTTC. It codes for CASSQEINYGYTF.

The chain couples TRBV7-9 to TRBJ2-7, with TRBD2 matching 8 bases. The CDR3 totals 15 residues. V shed 2 bases and J 7 bases; nucleotides not matched to a gene: 10. The germline V gene has CDR1 SEHNR and CDR2 FQNEAQ (reference sequence). Written as DNA, the CDR3 is TGTGCCAGCAGCTTAACCGGACTAGCCCCCTGGGAGCAGTACTTC. This encodes CASSLTGLAPWEQYF.

CDR3 in amino acids: CASSPMTGTNVLTF. In nucleotides, the CDR3 is TGTGCCAGTAGTCCAATGACAGGAACCAACGTCCTGACTTTC. V is TRBV19 and J is TRBJ2-6, with a weak D call TRBD1 (6 bases). The CDR3 runs to 14 residues. Trimming pared 5 bases from V and 8 bases from J, leaving 13 bases between. CDR1 is LNHDA and CDR2 is SQIVND in the germline V gene (reference sequence).

The chain is built from TRBV2 and TRBJ2-3; D gene ambiguous. CDR3 size: 19 residues. Germline CDR1 and CDR2: SNHLY and FYNNEI. Trimming cost V 3 bases and J 0 bases, with 22 bases left between them. CDR3 in amino acids: CASSERIIRTDRSTDTQYF. For the CDR3, the DNA is TGTGCCAGCAGTGAGCGGATAATACGGACGGACCGAAGCACAGATACGCAGTATTTT.

V is TRBV7-9 and J is TRBJ2-1; 13 nucleotides align to TRBD2. The CDR3 has 15 amino acids. Unmatched junction bases numbered 4, after V lost 4 bases and J lost 7 bases. Germline V lookup: CDR1 SEHNR, CDR2 FQNEAQ (reference sequence). The DNA for the CDR3 is TGTGCCAGCAGCTGGGGACTAGCGGGAATTAATGAGCAGTTCTTC. It is translated as CASSWGLAGINEQFF.

This clone was detected a few times. J is TRBJ2-5 and V is TRBV7-2; no clear D gene. The CDR3 is 13 amino acids. V was clipped by 7 bases and J by 4 bases, with 13 bases between them. Germline assignment: CDR1 SGHTA and CDR2 FQGNSA. The CDR3 bases are TGTGCCAGCACCCAACGGACGGGAGAGACCCAGTACTTC. Residues: CASTQRTGETQYF.

The CDR3 DNA follows: TGTGCCAGCAGCTTTTTACTGGGAAACACCATATATTTT. It yields the protein CASSFLLGNTIYF. The V and J genes are TRBV7-2 and TRBJ1-3, with no clear D. CDR3 length: 13 residues. Germline-derived CDR1 and CDR2 are SGHTA and FQGNSA. Between the trimmed V and J ends, which lost 3 bases and 4 bases, there was a span of 7 bases.

The chain recombines TRBV27 with TRBJ2-7; 11 positions agree with TRBD1. Germline V gene sequence: CDR1 MNHEY, CDR2 SMNVEV (reference sequence). The length of the CDR3 is 16 residues. Trimming at V came to 2 bases and at J to 4 bases, leaving 7 bases not matched to a gene. The CDR3 region has the DNA TGTGCCAGCAGTTTACTCCGAGGACAGGGGGCTTACGAGCAGTACTTC. As protein: CASSLLRGQGAYEQYF.

The CDR3 loop reads CASSTRQGSSYGYTF. As DNA, the CDR3 is TGTGCCAGTAGTACCAGACAGGGATCCAGCTATGGCTACACCTTC. J is TRBJ1-2 and V is TRBV19; 7 nucleotides line up with TRBD1. With 4 bases clipped from V and 4 bases from J, the junction kept 9 bases outside the gene matches. The CDR3 consists of 15 residues. Germline CDR1 is LNHDA and CDR2 is SQIVND (reference sequence).

The rearrangement links TRBV13 to TRBJ2-7; D remains ambiguous. Germline CDR1 and CDR2: PRHDT and FYEKMQ (reference sequence). Trimming pared 2 bases from V and 6 bases from J, leaving 8 bases between. The CDR3 has 12 residues. The CDR3 sequence: CASSLFSSEQYF. The CDR3 DNA sequence: TGTGCCAGCAGCTTATTCTCCAGCGAGCAGTACTTC. The full variable domain, completed using reference TRBV13 and TRBJ2-7, is AAGVIQSPRHLIKEKRETATLKCYPIPRHDTVYWYQQGPGQDPQFLISFYEKMQSDKGSIPDRFSAQQFSDYHSELNMSSLELGDSALYFCASSLFSSEQYFGPGTRLTVT.

The rearrangement uses TRBV4-1 and TRBJ2-7; D could derive from TRBD1 or TRBD2 (5 bases each). Looked up from germline, CDR1 is MGHRA and CDR2 is YSYEKL. There are 17 residues in the CDR3. Trimming took 3 bases from V and 3 from J, leaving 21 bases between them. Here the CDR3 reads CASSHLIGAKESYEQYF. DNA for the CDR3: TGCGCCAGCAGCCATCTCATCGGGGCTAAGGAGAGCTACGAGCAGTACTTC.

This chain joins TRBV28 and TRBJ2-5; weak D call: TRBD1 (6 bases). Trimming left V 6 bases short and J 2 bases short, with 13 bases between. Per germline, CDR1 MDHEN and CDR2 SYDVKM. CDR3 length: 14 residues. Written as DNA, the CDR3 is TGTGCCAGCAGCAACCGACAGGCTCAAGAGACCCAGTACTTC. Translation gives CASSNRQAQETQYF.

The chain is built from TRBV19 and TRBJ1-4; possibly TRBD1 for D (6 bases). Germline lookup yields CDR1 LNHDA and CDR2 SQIVND (reference sequence). CDR3 size: 21 residues. Trimming cost V 5 bases and J 0 bases, with 28 bases left between them. CDR3: CASSWALGQPMGGPTNEKLFF. CDR3 DNA: TGTGCCAGTAGTTGGGCCCTAGGACAGCCTATGGGGGGCCCAACTAATGAAAAACTGTTTTTT. Filled out from reference TRBV19 and TRBJ1-4, the complete variable domain reads DGGITQSPKYLFRKEGQNVTLSCEQNLNHDAMYWYRQDPGQGLRLIYYSQIVNDFQKGDIAEGYSVSREKKESFPLTVTSAQKNPTAFYLCASSWALGQPMGGPTNEKLFFGSGTQLSVL.

The CDR3 region has the DNA TGCGCCAGCAGCCGCAATAGGGGGGGCAATCAGCCCCAGCATTTT. It encodes CASSRNRGGNQPQHF. The chain recombines TRBV4-1 with TRBJ1-5; weak D call: TRBD1 (6 bases). CDR3 length: 15 amino acids. The V end lost 4 bases, the J end lost 2 bases, and 12 bases lay between the germline ends. In germline, CDR1 is MGHRA, CDR2 YSYEKL.

The chain has TRBV19 and TRBJ2-6, with D hard to call. Germline V gives CDR1 LNHDA, CDR2 SQIVND (reference sequence). V lost 3 bases to trimming and J lost 2 bases, with 5 bases between them. This CDR3 contains 14 residues. CDR3 coding DNA: TGTGCCAGTAGTATCACTACTGGGGCCAACGTCCTGACTTTC. Protein sequence: CASSITTGANVLTF.

This chain joins TRBV29-1 and TRBJ2-7, with D hard to call. CDR1 SQVTM and CDR2 ANQGSEA come from the germline V gene. This CDR3 is 14 amino acids long. V was shortened by 4 bases and J by 1 base, with 14 bases between the two germline ends. The CDR3 nucleotides read TGCAGCGTTGTTCTACGGACCCCTTCCTACGAGCAGTACTTC. Protein product: CSVVLRTPSYEQYF.